This entry describes one T cell receptor beta chain. Its antigen remains unidentified. Treatment meaning: roughly 19 received Ad26.COV2.S at low or high dose, single or two shots; about five received placebo; per-sample allocation not given. Day 63 after the first vaccine or placebo injection was the time point for sampling. Boston supplied an adult donor aged 18-55 years. As its vector, the vaccine had Ad26, which expressed Wuhan-strain SARS-CoV-2 spike. The data were obtained in a study of Ad26.COV2.S vaccination and SARS-CoV-2 variants. The CDR3 covers 16 residues. General study points: Responses of spike-specific T cells (both CD8+ and CD4+) reportedly showed substantial breadth after vaccination. Compared with placebo recipients, vaccine recipients had higher spike-specific TCR breadth.

Measured with immunoSEQ multiplex PCR; TCRdb has only the in-frame clones, and not every one. Of about 400,000 clones listed, about 85% were seen once; the top ten hold 3.5%. This TCR was sampled from a person between 18 and 65 years old who received the Ad26.COV2.S COVID-19 vaccine or a placebo. The sequencing here drew on peripheral blood, taken in a trial of Ad26.COV2.S vaccine versus placebo. This rearrangement joins TRBV21-1 to TRBJ1-3; TRBD1 is taken as the D call from the table, unchecked against the DNA. TRBV21-1 is recorded as a pseudogene. The CDR3 loop reads CASRFFLQGSGNTIYF. Written as DNA, the CDR3 is TGTGCCAGCAGGTTTTTCCTACAGGGATCTGGAAACACCATATATTTT.